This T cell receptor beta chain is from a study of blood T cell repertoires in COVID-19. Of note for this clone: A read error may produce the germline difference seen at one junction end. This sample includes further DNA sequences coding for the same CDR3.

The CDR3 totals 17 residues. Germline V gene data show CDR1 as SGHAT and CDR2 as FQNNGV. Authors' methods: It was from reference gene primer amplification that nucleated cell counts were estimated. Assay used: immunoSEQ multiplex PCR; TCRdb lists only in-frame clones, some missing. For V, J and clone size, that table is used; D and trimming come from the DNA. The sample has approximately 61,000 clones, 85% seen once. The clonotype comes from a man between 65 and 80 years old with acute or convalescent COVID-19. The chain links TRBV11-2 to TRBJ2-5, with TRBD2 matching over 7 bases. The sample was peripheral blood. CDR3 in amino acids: CASSLGGVAGVHETQYF. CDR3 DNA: TGTGCCAGCAGCTTGGGGGGGGTCGCGGGCGTTCACGAGACTCAGTACTTC.